Listed below are T cell receptor delta chains from one sample, sequenced in a study of gamma-delta T cells after stem cell transplantation. TCRdb reprocessed the RT-PCR reads through CATT. The sample lists about 2,800 delta-chain clones; 3.4% were seen once. Sequences were obtained from gamma-delta T cells. Every receptor here comes from a human donor. It is not recorded whose cells these are; they may come from a transplant donor. CDR3s include the opening cysteine and the closing phenylalanine or tryptophan. D genes are given only for firm matches. Size tells how often a clone was seen (once, few, many) or the class of an expanded clone, and some rows leave it out.

d_call cdr3_length j_call clone_size v_call cdr3_nt cdr3_aa
TRDD3 20 TRDJ1 medium-sized TRDV2 TGTGCCTGTGACTCCTCTCATTTAGGCCGGGGGATCCTATTTACCGATAAACTCATCTTT CACDSSHLGRGILFTDKLIF
TRDD3 14 TRDJ1 - TRDV2 TGTGCCTGTCAAGAGCTGGGGGATTCCGATAAACTCATCTTT CACQELGDSDKLIF
- 16 TRDJ1 large TRDV2 TGTGCCTGTGACCCGGTGGGGGCCGCTTCAAAAGATAAACTCATCTTT CACDPVGAASKDKLIF
TRDD3 15 TRDJ1 large TRDV2 TGTGCCTGTGACCGACTGGGGGAGAACACCGATAAACTCATCTTT CACDRLGENTDKLIF
TRDD3 18 TRDJ3 medium-sized TRDV2 TGTGCCTGTGACACTGGGGGATACAGCTCCTGGGACACCCGACAGATGTTTTTC CACDTGGYSSWDTRQMFF
TRDD3 16 TRDJ1 - TRDV2 TGTGCCTGTGAAAGATTACTGGGGGAAAAAACCGATAAACTCATCTTT CACERLLGEKTDKLIF
TRDD3 19 TRDJ1 medium-sized TRDV2 TGTGCCTGTGACCGCCTTCCTACGGATCCCCTGGGGGATACAGGCGGACTCATCTTT CACDRLPTDPLGDTGGLIF
TRDD3 15 TRDJ1 - TRDV2 TGTGCCTGTGATGTACTGGGGGAGAACACCGATAAACTCATCTTT CACDVLGENTDKLIF
TRDD3 18 TRDJ1 medium-sized TRDV2 TGTGCCTGTGACACCGTCATCCGGGGGATAATCGGGAACGATAAACTCACCTTT CACDTVIRGIIGNDKLTF
- 16 TRDJ1 medium-sized TRDV2 TGTGCCTGTGACATAGTGGGGGCTTTGGGGACCGATAAACTCATCTTT CACDIVGALGTDKLIF
- 14 TRDJ1 - TRDV2 TGTGCCTGTGACACCTTAAGGGAAGACGATAAACTCATCTTT CACDTLREDDKLIF
TRDD3 19 TRDJ3 few TRDV2 TGTGCCTGTGACACTCTACTGGGGGACCTCTCCTGGGACACCCGACAGATGTTTTTC CACDTLLGDLSWDTRQMFF
TRDD3 16 TRDJ1 medium-sized TRDV2 TGTGCCTGTGACACTCTGGGGGATAGGTACACCGATAAACTCATCTTT CACDTLGDRYTDKLIF
TRDD3 19 TRDJ1 large TRDV2 TGTGCCTGTGACACCGCGGAACTGGGGGACAGAATGTACACCGATAAACTCATCTTT CACDTAELGDRMYTDKLIF
TRDD3 23 TRDJ3 medium-sized TRDV2 TGTGCCTGTGACACCGTGGAGACTGGGGGATACGGCGACTTCTCCTGGGACACCCGACAGATGTTTTTC CACDTVETGGYGDFSWDTRQMFF
- 20 TRDJ1 medium-sized TRDV2 TGTGCCTGTGACGGCCTTCCCCCCCGTACTGGGAGATCGTACACCGATAAACTCATCTTT CACDGLPPRTGRSYTDKLIF
TRDD3 18 TRDJ1 - TRDV2 TGTGCCTGTGACACCGTCAAGGAAACTGGGGGATACTCCGATAAACTCATCTTT CACDTVKETGGYSDKLIF
TRDD3 20 TRDJ1 large TRDV2 TGTGCCTGTGACAAGGTTGCTGGGGGATACGCGGTGGGTACCACCGATAAACTCATCTTT CACDKVAGGYAVGTTDKLIF
TRDD3 23 TRDJ3 medium-sized TRDV2 TGTGCCTGTGACACCGGGTTTTTGGGGGATACTGGTAAGCCGACCTGGGACACCCGACAGATGTTTTTC CACDTGFLGDTGKPTWDTRQMFF
TRDD3 17 TRDJ1 medium-sized TRDV2 TGTGCCTGTGACCGACTGGGGGACCTCGCGTACACCGATAAACTCATCTTT CACDRLGDLAYTDKLIF
- 20 TRDJ1 few TRDV2 TGTGCCTGTGACACCCTCTTACCCGCTGAGGGACCCCCTGCCACCGATACACTCATCTTT CACDTLLPAEGPPATDTLIF
- 14 TRDJ1 medium-sized TRDV2 TGTGCCTGTGACACCGTACTGGGACCCGATAAACTCATCTTT CACDTVLGPDKLIF
TRDD3 26 TRDJ1 medium-sized TRDV2 TGTGCCTGTGACCCCCTCGACCTTCCCGATACGAGGGGGAACTGGGGGACCTACCCGTACACCGATAAACTCATCTTT CACDPLDLPDTRGNWGTYPYTDKLIF
TRDD3 19 TRDJ1 medium-sized TRDV2 TGTGCCTGTGAACCGCTGATTGTAAGGACTGGGGGATCACCCGATAAACTCATCTTT CACEPLIVRTGGSPDKLIF
TRDD3 22 TRDJ1 - TRDV2 TGTGCCTGTGACACCGGGTTATCTAGGCGACTGGGGGATAGTCACCTCAAGCGTAAACTCATCTTT CACDTGLSRRLGDSHLKRKLIF
TRDD3 19 TRDJ1 few TRDV2 TGTGCCTGTGACACTCTTAATACTGGGGGATATTCGAGGTCAGATAAACTCATCTTT CACDTLNTGGYSRSDKLIF
TRDD3 17 TRDJ1 medium-sized TRDV2 TGTGCCTGTGACACCGTGGGGATAGATCTTTACGCCGATAAACTCATCTTT CACDTVGIDLYADKLIF
- 20 TRDJ3 medium-sized TRDV2 TGTGCCTGTGACACTCCAAGCGGGGGAACGGGAGCCTGGGACACCCGACAGATGTTTTTC CACDTPSGGTGAWDTRQMFF
TRDD3 21 TRDJ1 medium-sized TRDV2 TGTGCCTGTGACCCACTCGATACTGGGGGACCCAAACACCGGAAAACCGATAAACTCATCTTT CACDPLDTGGPKHRKTDKLIF
- 16 TRDJ1 medium-sized TRDV2 TGTGCCTGTGACACTCTGGGGTCGCTGTACACCGATAAACTCATCTTT CACDTLGSLYTDKLIF
TRDD3 28 TRDJ3 medium-sized TRDV2 TGTGCCTGTGACACCGGATGGATGGGGGATACGCGGATGAAAACCGGTACAAGGAGCTCCTGGGACACCCGACAGATGTTTTTC CACDTGWMGDTRMKTGTRSSWDTRQMFF
TRDD3 23 TRDJ1 medium-sized TRDV2 TGTGCCTGTGACACCATCGGGGCTACTAGGCTACTGGGGGATAGTACTGTTGCCGATAAACTCATCTTT CACDTIGATRLLGDSTVADKLIF
TRDD3 14 TRDJ1 - TRDV2 TGTGCCTGTGACCCCGTACTGGGGGATTTAAAACTCATCTTT CACDPVLGDLKLIF
- 14 TRDJ1 - TRDV2 TGTGCCTGTGACACCTTAAGGGCAGACGATAAACTCATCTTT CACDTLRADDKLIF
- 17 TRDJ1 medium-sized TRDV2 - CACDTVSGVGDSDKLIF
- 15 TRDJ1 - TRDV2 TGTGCCTGTGACACTCTCGGGGGAAGCACCGATAAACTCACCTTT CACDTLGGSTDKLTF
- 19 TRDJ1 medium-sized TRDV2 TGTGCCTGTGACACCGCGTGGCGGGGGGCCCGGCTTACACCCGATAAACTCATCTTT CACDTAWRGARLTPDKLIF
TRDD3 16 TRDJ1 medium-sized TRDV2 TGTGCCTGTGACCCACTGGGGGATACGGGGACCGATAAACTCATCTTT CACDPLGDTGTDKLIF
TRDD3 20 TRDJ3 large TRDV2 TGTGCCTGTGATCCCGTACTGGGGGATACTAGCTCCTGGGACACCCGACAGATGTTTTTC CACDPVLGDTSSWDTRQMFF
TRDD3 19 TRDJ3 large TRDV2 TGTGCCTGTGACACCCTACTGGGGGAAAGCTCCTGGGACACCCGACAGATGTTTTTC CACDTLLGESSWDTRQMFF
- 16 TRDJ1 large TRDV2 TGTGCCTGTGACACCGTGGGGGGGTCGTACACCGATAAACTCATCTTT CACDTVGGSYTDKLIF
TRDD3 18 TRDJ1 - TRDV2 TGTGCCTGTGACGAACTTACTGGGGGATACTCGACCACCGATAAACTCATCTTT CACDELTGGYSTTDKLIF